The 23 T cell receptor beta chains listed next were all sequenced from one sample in a study of control samples from healthy donors and cancer patients. This table comes from immunoSEQ multiplex PCR, and its TCRdb copy is limited to in-frame clones, with some not included. The sample has 350,000 to 450,000 clones, about 93% seen once. Sequenced material: PBMCs. These receptors originate from a man aged 40-50 years with head and neck cancer.

CDR3 DNA sequence: TGTGCCAGCAGCCAAGAACACACTGACGAGCAGTACTTC. Its protein is CASSQEHTDEQYF. This rearrangement joins TRBV14 to TRBJ2-7; no clear D gene. Germline V lookup: CDR1 SGHDN, CDR2 FVKESK. Trimming removed 0 bases at V and 5 bases at J, with 8 bases between. The CDR3 runs 13 residues.

The chain joins TRBV9 to TRBJ2-2, with D uncertain. CDR1 is SGDLS and CDR2 is YYNGEE in the germline V gene. Trimming left V 2 bases short and J 4 bases short, with 9 bases between. The CDR3 length is 14 residues. CDR3 sequence reads: CASSVFGPTGELFF. Here the CDR3 DNA reads TGTGCCAGCAGCGTTTTCGGTCCCACCGGGGAGCTGTTTTTT.

The chain uses TRBV10-3 and TRBJ1-1; possible D gene TRBD1, 6 bases. The germline V and J ends were trimmed by 10 bases and 8 bases, with 23 bases remaining between them. Germline V gives CDR1 ENHRY, CDR2 SYGVKD. This CDR3 contains 14 residues. The CDR3 sequence: CATSRGSGDVEAFF. As DNA, the CDR3 is TGTGCCACCTCAAGAGGGTCAGGGGACGTCGAAGCTTTCTTT.

CDR3: CATSGMRGSSYEQYF. The CDR3, as DNA: TGTGCCACCTCGGGGATGAGAGGGAGCTCCTACGAGCAGTACTTC. The genes are TRBV11-2 and TRBJ2-7, with a possible D match to TRBD2 (5 bases). The ends were cut back, 10 bases at V and 0 bases at J, with 19 bases in the middle. The CDR3 spans 15 residues. Germline CDR1 reads SGHAT; CDR2 reads FQNNGV.

This clone has a handful of counts. The J gene is TRBJ2-1, the V gene TRBV5-6, with D perhaps TRBD1 (5 bases). V was trimmed by 4 bases and J by 0 bases, leaving 14 bases between them. Germline V lookup: CDR1 SGHDT, CDR2 YYEEEE. There are 16 residues in the CDR3. The CDR3 bases are TGTGCCAGCAGCGGCCTGGTAGGGGTCTCCTACAATGAGCAGTTCTTC. It encodes CASSGLVGVSYNEQFF. The whole variable domain, filled in from reference TRBV5-6 and TRBJ2-1, reads DAGVTQSPTHLIKTRGQQVTLRCSPKSGHDTVSWYQQALGQGPQFIFQYYEEEERQRGNFPDRFSGHQFPNYSSELNVNALLLGDSALYLCASSGLVGVSYNEQFFGPGTRLTVL.

This chain links TRBV6-2 or TRBV6-3 with TRBJ1-1, with D uncertain. The CDR3 is made up of 14 amino acids. Germline-derived CDR1 and CDR2 are MNHEY and SVGEGT. The V gene lost 7 bases and the J gene lost 8 bases, with 20 bases spanning the gap. CDR3 sequence reads: CASTPRAALKEAFF. As DNA, the CDR3 is TGTGCCAGCACCCCACGGGCCGCACTGAAGGAAGCTTTCTTT.

The chain employs TRBV7-9 and TRBJ1-1; a weak D match, TRBD1 (5 bases). Germline CDR1 SEHNR, CDR2 FQNEAQ (reference sequence). Trimming stripped 6 bases from V and 2 bases from J, with 10 bases between. The CDR3 runs 13 residues. CDR3 bases: TGTGCCAGCAGGAGGGGTCCAAACACTGAAGCTTTCTTT. Protein product: CASRRGPNTEAFF.

This chain links TRBV10-3 with TRBJ2-7; 8 bases are a match to TRBD2. The V gene end was trimmed by 2 bases and the J gene end by 0 bases; junction bases not matched to a gene: 12. Looked up from germline, CDR1 is ENHRY and CDR2 is SYGVKD. There are 18 residues in the CDR3. CDR3 nucleotides: TGTGCCATCAGTGAGAGGAGTAGCGGGACTTCCAACTCCTACGAGCAGTACTTC. Its translation: CAISERSSGTSNSYEQYF.

The chain is built from TRBV28 and TRBJ2-5; no clear D gene. Germline V gene data show CDR1 as MDHEN and CDR2 as SYDVKM. The V gene lost 5 bases and the J gene lost 8 bases, with 12 bases spanning the gap. The CDR3 totals 12 residues. The CDR3 spells CASSHLPQTQYF. Here the CDR3 DNA reads TGTGCCAGCAGTCACCTCCCCCAAACCCAGTACTTC.

V usage is TRBV6-2 or TRBV6-3 and J usage is TRBJ2-5; a possible D gene is TRBD1 (5 bases). The CDR3 is 14 amino acids. V lost 5 bases and J lost 5, with 15 bases in between. Germline V CDR1 and CDR2: MNHEY, SVGEGT. Here the CDR3 DNA reads TGTGCCAGCAGTCCGCCAGGGATGGGGGAGACCCAGTACTTC. It specifies CASSPPGMGETQYF.

This sequence joins TRBV28 and TRBJ2-1, with 8 bases fitting TRBD2. The V gene end was trimmed by 3 bases and the J gene end by 7 bases; junction bases not matched to a gene: 11. The CDR3 spans 16 residues. Germline V CDR1 and CDR2: MDHEN, SYDVKM. The CDR3 sequence: CASSFFAGGGMNEQFF. The CDR3 region has the DNA TGTGCCAGCAGTTTTTTCGCGGGAGGAGGTATGAATGAGCAGTTCTTC.

V and J are TRBV18 and TRBJ2-7; TRBD2 matches at 9 bases. The CDR3 totals 15 residues. V shed 3 bases and J 0 bases; nucleotides not matched to a gene: 3. CDR1 is KGHSH and CDR2 is LQKENI in the germline V gene. CDR3 sequence (DNA): TGTGCCAGCTCACCGTCGCGGGAGGGCTCCTACGAGCAGTACTTC. Translation: CASSPSREGSYEQYF.

With respect to this clone: Other DNA sequences in this specimen translate into the identical CDR3. The chain has TRBV9 and TRBJ2-3; D gene ambiguous. This CDR3 region has 13 residues. Germline lookup yields CDR1 SGDLS and CDR2 YYNGEE. Between the trimmed V and J ends, which lost 0 bases and 1 base, there was a span of 3 bases. In DNA form, the CDR3 reads TGTGCCAGCAGCGTAGGTGGCACAGATACGCAGTATTTT. Translating gives CASSVGGTDTQYF.

The chain uses TRBV2 and TRBJ2-3; 8 positions agree with TRBD2. V was pared by 6 bases and J by 0 bases, with 8 bases of the junction left unmatched. Germline V lookup: CDR1 SNHLY, CDR2 FYNNEI. The CDR3 is made up of 16 amino acids. The CDR3 bases are TGTGCCAGCAGCGGTCGTACTAGCGGTAGCACAGATACGCAGTATTTT. This gives the protein CASSGRTSGSTDTQYF.

Concerning this clone: Within the sample, other DNA sequences also encode this same CDR3. This chain uses TRBV10-1 with TRBJ2-7; D remains ambiguous. The CDR3 is made up of 14 amino acids. The germline CDR1 and CDR2 sequences are WNHNN and SYGVQD (reference sequence). V was clipped by 0 bases and J by 1 base, with 7 bases between them. The DNA of the CDR3 is TGCGCCAGCAGTGAGTCGGGTGTTTCCTACGAGCAGTACTTC. It is translated as CASSESGVSYEQYF.

The rearrangement links TRBV3-1 (or the pseudogene TRBV3-2) to TRBJ1-4; TRBD1 agrees at 8 bases. Germline CDR1 reads LGHDT; CDR2 reads YNNKEL (reference sequence). The trim removed 4 bases at V and 8 bases at J, leaving 6 bases unmatched. The CDR3 length is 14 residues. This chain's CDR3 is CASSLGQDEEKLFF. CDR3 DNA: TGTGCCAGCAGCCTGGGACAGGACGAAGAAAAACTGTTTTTT.

With respect to this clone: At one end the junction does not follow the germline gene, possibly because of a read error. V gene TRBV6-2 or TRBV6-3 combines with J gene TRBJ1-6; the D is unclear. This CDR3 is 16 amino acids long. Looked up from germline, CDR1 is MNHEY and CDR2 is SVGEGT. The CDR3 loop reads CASSNSLGISNSPLHF. Here the CDR3 DNA reads TGTGCCAGCAGTAACTCTCTCGGGATCTCGAATTCACCCCTCCACTTT.

The V and J genes are TRBV7-2 and TRBJ1-1; no clear D gene. CDR3 size: 14 residues. V was trimmed by 4 bases and J by 6 bases, leaving 15 bases between them. Germline loops: CDR1 SGHTA, CDR2 FQGNSA. The CDR3 reads CASSYRPSTAEAFF. DNA of the CDR3: TGTGCCAGCAGCTACCGGCCCTCAACAGCTGAAGCTTTCTTT.

This chain joins TRBV28 and TRBJ2-7; D is undetermined. The CDR3 runs 16 residues. Germline assignment: CDR1 MDHEN and CDR2 SYDVKM. Trimming took off 3 bases at V and 2 bases at J, with 17 bases between the two ends. The CDR3, as DNA: TGTGCCAGCAGTTTCTCGCTACATACCCTAACCTACGAGCAGTACTTC. It is translated as CASSFSLHTLTYEQYF.

The J gene is TRBJ1-1, the V gene TRBV11-3, with D unresolved. Trimming took off 4 bases at V and 7 bases at J, with 13 bases between the two ends. The CDR3 covers 13 residues. Germline assignment: CDR1 SGHNT and CDR2 YENEEA. In nucleotides, the CDR3 is TGTGCCAGCAGCTCGAAGGGTTCCCGTGAAGCTTTCTTT. This encodes CASSSKGSREAFF.

The V call is TRBV4-2, the J call TRBJ2-6; TRBD1 might be the D (5 bases). V lost 5 bases to trimming and J lost 4 bases, with 21 bases between them. CDR3 size: 18 residues. Germline V gene sequence: CDR1 LGHNA, CDR2 YNFKEQ. CDR3 residues: CASSGIHAVGAGANVLTF. The CDR3 DNA is TGTGCCAGCAGCGGGATCCACGCGGTAGGGGCGGGGGCCAACGTCCTGACTTTC.

The chain joins TRBV2 to TRBJ2-3, with D perhaps matching TRBD2 (5 bases). The CDR3 length is 16 residues. Germline CDR1 and CDR2: SNHLY and FYNNEI. With 6 bases removed from V and 1 base from J, the gap between germline ends came to 17 bases. DNA for the CDR3: TGTGCCAGCAGACGTGGACTTGAGGGCCGCACAGATACGCAGTATTTT. Amino acid sequence: CASRRGLEGRTDTQYF.

The J gene is TRBJ2-1, the V gene TRBV10-3; TRBD2 might be the D (6 bases). Germline CDR1 and CDR2: ENHRY and SYGVKD. This CDR3 region has 14 residues. Trimming left V 8 bases short and J 5 bases short, with 16 bases between. In DNA, the CDR3 is TGTGCCATCGCCGATCTAGCGCAGGACAATGAGCAGTTCTTC. Translation: CAIADLAQDNEQFF.